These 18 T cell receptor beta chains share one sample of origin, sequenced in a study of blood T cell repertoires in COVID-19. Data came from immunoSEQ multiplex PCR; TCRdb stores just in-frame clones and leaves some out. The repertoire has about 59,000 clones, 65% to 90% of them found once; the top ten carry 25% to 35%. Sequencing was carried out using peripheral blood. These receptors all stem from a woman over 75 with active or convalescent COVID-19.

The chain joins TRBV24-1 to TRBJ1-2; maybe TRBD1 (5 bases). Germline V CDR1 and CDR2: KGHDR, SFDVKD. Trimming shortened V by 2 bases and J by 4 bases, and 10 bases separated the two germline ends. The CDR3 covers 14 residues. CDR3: CATSDSGQGYGYTF. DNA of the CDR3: TGTGCCACCAGTGATTCAGGGCAGGGCTATGGCTACACCTTC.

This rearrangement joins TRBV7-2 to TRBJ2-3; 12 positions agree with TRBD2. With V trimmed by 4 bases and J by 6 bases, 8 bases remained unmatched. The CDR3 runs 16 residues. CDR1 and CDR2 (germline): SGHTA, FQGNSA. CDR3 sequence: CASSSPSSGGADTQYF. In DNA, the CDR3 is TGTGCCAGCAGCTCCCCCTCTAGCGGGGGGGCCGATACGCAGTATTTT.

The CDR3 region is CASSAGIEYGYTF. The CDR3 DNA is TGTGCCAGCAGTGCAGGGATTGAATATGGCTACACCTTC. V gene TRBV12-3 or TRBV12-4 combines with J gene TRBJ1-2; tentatively, D is TRBD1 (5 bases). Trimming took 5 bases from V and 5 from J, leaving 12 bases between them. This CDR3 contains 13 residues.

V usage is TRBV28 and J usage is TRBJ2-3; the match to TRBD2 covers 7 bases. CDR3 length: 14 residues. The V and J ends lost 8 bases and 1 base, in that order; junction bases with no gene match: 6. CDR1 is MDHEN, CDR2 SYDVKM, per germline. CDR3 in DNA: TGTGCCAGCCAGAGTGGGGGGGGCACAGATACGCAGTATTTT. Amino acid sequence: CASQSGGGTDTQYF.

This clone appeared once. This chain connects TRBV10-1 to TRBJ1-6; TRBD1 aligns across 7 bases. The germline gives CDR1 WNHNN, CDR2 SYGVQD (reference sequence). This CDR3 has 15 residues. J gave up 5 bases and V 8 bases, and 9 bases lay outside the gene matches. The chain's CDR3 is CASARTGLDNSPLHF. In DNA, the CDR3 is TGCGCCAGCGCAAGGACAGGATTGGATAATTCACCCCTCCACTTT.

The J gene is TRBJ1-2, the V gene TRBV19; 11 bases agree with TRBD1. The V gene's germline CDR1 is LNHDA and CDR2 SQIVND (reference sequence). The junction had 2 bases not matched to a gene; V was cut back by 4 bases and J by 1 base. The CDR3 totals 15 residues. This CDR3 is CASSTGTGGNYGYTF. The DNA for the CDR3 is TGTGCCAGTAGTACCGGGACAGGGGGTAACTATGGCTACACCTTC.

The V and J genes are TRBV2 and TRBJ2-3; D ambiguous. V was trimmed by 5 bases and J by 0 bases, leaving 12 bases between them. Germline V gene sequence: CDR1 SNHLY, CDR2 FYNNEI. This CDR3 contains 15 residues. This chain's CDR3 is CASSWSTSSTDTQYF. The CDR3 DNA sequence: TGTGCCAGCAGTTGGTCGACTTCTAGCACAGATACGCAGTATTTT.

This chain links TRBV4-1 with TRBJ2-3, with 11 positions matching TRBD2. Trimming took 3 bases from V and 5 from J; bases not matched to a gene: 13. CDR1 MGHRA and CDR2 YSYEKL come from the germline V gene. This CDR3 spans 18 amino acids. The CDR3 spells CASSHPKATSGDLDTQYF. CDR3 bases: TGCGCCAGCAGCCATCCCAAAGCGACTAGCGGGGACTTAGATACGCAGTATTTT.

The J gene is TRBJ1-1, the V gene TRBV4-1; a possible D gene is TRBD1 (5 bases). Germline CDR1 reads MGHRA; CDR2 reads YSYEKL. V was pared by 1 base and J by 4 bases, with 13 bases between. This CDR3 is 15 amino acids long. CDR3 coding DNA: TGCGCCAGCAGCCAAGTTAGGGGCTGGGGCACTGAAGCTTTCTTT. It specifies CASSQVRGWGTEAFF.

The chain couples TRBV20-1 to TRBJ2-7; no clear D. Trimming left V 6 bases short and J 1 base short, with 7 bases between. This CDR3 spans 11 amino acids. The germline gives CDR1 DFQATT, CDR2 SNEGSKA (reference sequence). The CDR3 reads CSASVSYEQYF. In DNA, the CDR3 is TGCAGTGCGTCGGTATCCTACGAGCAGTACTTC.

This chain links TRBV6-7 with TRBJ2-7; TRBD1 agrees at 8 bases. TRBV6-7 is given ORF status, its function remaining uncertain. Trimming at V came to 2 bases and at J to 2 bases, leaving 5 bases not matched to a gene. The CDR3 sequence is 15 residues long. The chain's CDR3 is CASSYPQGAAYEQYF. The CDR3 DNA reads TGTGCCAGCAGTTACCCTCAGGGGGCGGCCTACGAGCAGTACTTC.

The chain's CDR3 is CASRPAGGPYEQYF. The CDR3 coding sequence is TGTGCCAGCAGACCCGCAGGGGGACCGTACGAGCAGTACTTC. The chain is built from TRBV28 and TRBJ2-7; TRBD1 agrees at 7 bases. The CDR3 has 14 residues. Trimming at V came to 6 bases and at J to 4 bases, leaving 9 bases not matched to a gene. Germline V lookup: CDR1 MDHEN, CDR2 SYDVKM. The full variable domain, its missing parts supplied by reference TRBV28 and TRBJ2-7, is DVKVTQSSRYLVKRTGEKVFLECVQDMDHENMFWYRQDPGLGLRLIYFSYDVKMKEKGDIPEGYSVSREKKERFSLILESASTNQTSMYLCASRPAGGPYEQYFGPGTRLTVT.

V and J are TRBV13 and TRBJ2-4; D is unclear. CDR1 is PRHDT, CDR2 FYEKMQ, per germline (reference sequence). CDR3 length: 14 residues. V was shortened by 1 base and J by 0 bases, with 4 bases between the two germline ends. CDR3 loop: CASSLAQAKNIQYF. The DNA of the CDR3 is TGTGCCAGCAGCTTAGCCCAAGCCAAAAACATTCAGTACTTC.

The CDR3 region has the DNA TGCAGCGCCGGACAGGGGAACTATGGCTACACCTTC. Residues: CSAGQGNYGYTF. The chain is built from TRBV29-1 and TRBJ1-2; TRBD1 agrees at 9 bases. Trimming removed 7 bases from V and 2 bases from J; junction bases left unmatched: 2. The germline CDR1 and CDR2 sequences are SQVTM and ANQGSEA. This CDR3 has 12 residues.

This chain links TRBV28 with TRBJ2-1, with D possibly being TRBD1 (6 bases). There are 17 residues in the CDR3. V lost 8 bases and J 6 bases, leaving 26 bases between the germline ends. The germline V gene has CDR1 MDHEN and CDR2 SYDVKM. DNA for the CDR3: TGTGCCAGCCTCACTGGACAGAAACTTTATTTACGCAATGAGCAGTTCTTC. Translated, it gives CASLTGQKLYLRNEQFF.

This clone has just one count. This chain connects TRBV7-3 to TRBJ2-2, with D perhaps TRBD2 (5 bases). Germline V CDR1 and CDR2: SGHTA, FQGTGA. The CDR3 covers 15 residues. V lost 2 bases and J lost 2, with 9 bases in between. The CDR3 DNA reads TGTGCCAGCAGCTTACAAGCGGCAAACACCGGGGAGCTGTTTTTT. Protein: CASSLQAANTGELFF.

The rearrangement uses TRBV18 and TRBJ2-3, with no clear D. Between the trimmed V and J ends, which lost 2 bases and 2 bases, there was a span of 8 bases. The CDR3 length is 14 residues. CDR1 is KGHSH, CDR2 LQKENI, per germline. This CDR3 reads CASSPSQNTDTQYF. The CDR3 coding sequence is TGTGCCAGCTCACCATCACAGAACACAGATACGCAGTATTTT.

The CDR3 DNA reads as TGTGCCAGCAGCCCAGGACTCTCAGGCTCCTACAATGAGCAGTTCTTC. This sequence encodes CASSPGLSGSYNEQFF. The chain employs TRBV11-2 and TRBJ2-1; D perhaps matches TRBD2 (5 bases). The V end lost 5 bases, the J end lost 0 bases, and 14 bases lay between the germline ends. The CDR3 extends over 16 amino acids. The germline V gene has CDR1 SGHAT and CDR2 FQNNGV.